The source of this T cell receptor beta chain is a study of blood T cell repertoires in COVID-19. In the study overall: Sources were T cells, B-cell-depleted T cells, or PBMCs; the material itself was cDNA or gDNA.

As handled by the study authors: From reference gene primer amplification, estimates of nucleated cell counts were derived. Profiling relied on immunoSEQ multiplex PCR, and the TCRdb table lists in-frame clones only, not all of them. V and J calls plus clone size are reproduced from that table; the DNA served to infer D and trimming. The sample has roughly 130,000 clones; roughly 82% are singletons. V lost 7 bases and J 8 bases, leaving 14 bases between the germline ends. The germline V gene encodes CDR1 SNHLY and CDR2 FYNNEI. CDR3 length equals 12 residues. The sequencing sample was made of peripheral blood. This clonotype was sampled from a man of 80 years or more with acute or convalescent COVID-19. The chain has TRBV2 and TRBJ1-2; D perhaps matches TRBD1 (5 bases). The CDR3 protein is CASKSTREGYTF. CDR3 DNA: TGTGCCAGCAAGTCCACCAGGGAAGGCTACACCTTC.